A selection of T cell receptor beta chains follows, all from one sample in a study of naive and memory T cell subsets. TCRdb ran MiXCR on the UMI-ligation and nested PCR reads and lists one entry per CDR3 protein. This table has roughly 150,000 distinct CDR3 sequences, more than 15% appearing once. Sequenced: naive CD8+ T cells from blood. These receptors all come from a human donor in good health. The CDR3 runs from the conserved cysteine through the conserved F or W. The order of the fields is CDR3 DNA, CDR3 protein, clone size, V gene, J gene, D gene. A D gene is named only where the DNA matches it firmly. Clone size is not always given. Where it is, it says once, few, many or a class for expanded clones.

CDR3nt: TGTGCCAGCAGCTTTAATCAGGGTATCTCCTACGAGCAGTACTTC
CDR3aa: CASSFNQGISYEQYF
abundance: -
v_gene: TRBV7-2
j_gene: TRBJ2-7
d_gene: -

CDR3nt: TGTGCCAGCAGCTTCAGCACCAGCTATAGCACAGATACGCAGTATTTT
CDR3aa: CASSFSTSYSTDTQYF
abundance: -
v_gene: TRBV5-6
j_gene: TRBJ2-3
d_gene: -

CDR3nt: TGTGCCGGCCAGCAGTGGGCCCACGAGCAGTACTTC
CDR3aa: CAGQQWAHEQYF
abundance: -
v_gene: TRBV9
j_gene: TRBJ2-7
d_gene: -

CDR3nt: TGTGCCACCAGCAGAGAAGGGTCGAAAAACAATGAGCAGTTCTTC
CDR3aa: CATSREGSKNNEQFF
abundance: -
v_gene: TRBV15
j_gene: TRBJ2-1
d_gene: -

CDR3nt: TGTGCCAGCAGCTGGACAGGGGATCAGCCCCAGCATTTT
CDR3aa: CASSWTGDQPQHF
abundance: few
v_gene: TRBV5-8
j_gene: TRBJ1-5
d_gene: TRBD1

CDR3nt: TGTGCTAGCAGTCTAGCGGGAGTAGATGAGCAGTTCTTC
CDR3aa: CASSLAGVDEQFF
abundance: -
v_gene: TRBV27
j_gene: TRBJ2-1
d_gene: TRBD2

CDR3nt: TGTGCCAGTTATTCCGGGACAGGGGGTATAGGGGAGCTGTTTTTT
CDR3aa: CASYSGTGGIGELFF
abundance: few
v_gene: TRBV28
j_gene: TRBJ2-2
d_gene: TRBD1

CDR3nt: TGTGCCAGCTCCTGGGGGGGGAGAGAGCAGTACTTC
CDR3aa: CASSWGGREQYF
abundance: few
v_gene: TRBV7-9
j_gene: TRBJ2-7
d_gene: TRBD2

CDR3nt: TGCGCCAGCAGCTTGGAATCGGGGGCCGACGCATGGGCCCAGCATTTT
CDR3aa: CASSLESGADAWAQHF
abundance: -
v_gene: TRBV5-1
j_gene: TRBJ1-5
d_gene: -

CDR3nt: TGCGCCAGCAGCCAAGGGATAGACGCAGATACGCAGTATTTT
CDR3aa: CASSQGIDADTQYF
abundance: few
v_gene: TRBV4-1
j_gene: TRBJ2-3
d_gene: -

CDR3nt: TGTGCCAGCCGCCGGGGGGGTCGGGAGGGCCGGTCGCGTGAGCAGTTCTTC
CDR3aa: CASRRGGREGRSREQFF
abundance: -
v_gene: TRBV27
j_gene: TRBJ2-1
d_gene: TRBD2

CDR3nt: TGTGCCATCAGTTATACCGGGACTAGCGTCCAAGAGACCCAGTACTTC
CDR3aa: CAISYTGTSVQETQYF
abundance: few
v_gene: TRBV10-3
j_gene: TRBJ2-5
d_gene: TRBD2

CDR3nt: TGCAGCGTGGACACCGACCGGGACAGCTTTAATGAAGCTTTCTTT
CDR3aa: CSVDTDRDSFNEAFF
abundance: -
v_gene: TRBV29-1
j_gene: TRBJ1-1
d_gene: TRBD1

CDR3nt: TGTGCCAGCACTTACTCCTACGGTGACAATGAGCAGTTCTTC
CDR3aa: CASTYSYGDNEQFF
abundance: -
v_gene: TRBV6-2/TRBV6-3
j_gene: TRBJ2-1
d_gene: -

CDR3nt: TGTGCCACGGGAGGGTATTTGACTGAAGCTTTCTTT
CDR3aa: CATGGYLTEAFF
abundance: few
v_gene: TRBV10-3
j_gene: TRBJ1-1
d_gene: -

CDR3nt: TGCGCCAGCAGCTTGGGACTAGCGCGGCCCTACGAGCAGTACTTC
CDR3aa: CASSLGLARPYEQYF
abundance: -
v_gene: TRBV5-1
j_gene: TRBJ2-7
d_gene: TRBD2

CDR3nt: TGTGCCAGCAGTCTGCTAGCGGGAGTTCCTGGTACGCAGTATTTT
CDR3aa: CASSLLAGVPGTQYF
abundance: few
v_gene: TRBV25-1
j_gene: TRBJ2-3
d_gene: TRBD2

CDR3nt: TGTGCCACCAGCACGCTCCCCCTCGCGGAGTACCAAGAGACCCAGTACTTC
CDR3aa: CATSTLPLAEYQETQYF
abundance: -
v_gene: TRBV15
j_gene: TRBJ2-5
d_gene: -

CDR3nt: TGTGCCAGCAGCCCAGGGGGGTCCTACGAGCAGTACTTC
CDR3aa: CASSPGGSYEQYF
abundance: many
v_gene: TRBV27
j_gene: TRBJ2-7
d_gene: -

CDR3nt: TGTGCCAGTCTGACAGGGGGTACGCACGAGCAGTACTTC
CDR3aa: CASLTGGTHEQYF
abundance: -
v_gene: TRBV2
j_gene: TRBJ2-7
d_gene: TRBD1

CDR3nt: TGTGCCAGCAGTTTCCAGGGGGGCGCCTATGGCTACACCTTC
CDR3aa: CASSFQGGAYGYTF
abundance: few
v_gene: TRBV28
j_gene: TRBJ1-2
d_gene: TRBD1

CDR3nt: TGTGCCAGCAGTGACGACAGTCCCGATGGCTACACCTTC
CDR3aa: CASSDDSPDGYTF
abundance: -
v_gene: TRBV6-1
j_gene: TRBJ1-2
d_gene: -

CDR3nt: TGTGCCAGCAGTTTTGGTTTGGATACGCAGTATTTT
CDR3aa: CASSFGLDTQYF
abundance: -
v_gene: TRBV27
j_gene: TRBJ2-3
d_gene: -

CDR3nt: TGTGCCAGCAGTTTCCAGGGGAGCAATCAGCCCCAGCATTTT
CDR3aa: CASSFQGSNQPQHF
abundance: many
v_gene: TRBV27
j_gene: TRBJ1-5
d_gene: -

CDR3nt: TGTGCCAGCAGCTTAGTTTTGGACAGGATTAACACTGAAGCTTTCTTT
CDR3aa: CASSLVLDRINTEAFF
abundance: -
v_gene: TRBV7-9
j_gene: TRBJ1-1
d_gene: TRBD1

CDR3nt: TGTCCTCAAAAGGCCGGGGCGCGAGAAGAAAAACTGTTTTTT
CDR3aa: CPQKAGAREEKLFF
abundance: few
v_gene: TRBV12-3/TRBV12-4
j_gene: TRBJ1-4
d_gene: -

CDR3nt: TGTGCCAGCAGCGGACCTGCTAGGGACGAGCAGTACTTC
CDR3aa: CASSGPARDEQYF
abundance: few
v_gene: TRBV9
j_gene: TRBJ2-7
d_gene: -

CDR3nt: TGTGCCAGCAGTCTCCTCAGGGCTGACGAGCAGTACTTC
CDR3aa: CASSLLRADEQYF
abundance: -
v_gene: TRBV28
j_gene: TRBJ2-7
d_gene: -

CDR3nt: TGTGCCAGCAGCAAAATTAGTAACTACGAGCAGTACTTC
CDR3aa: CASSKISNYEQYF
abundance: few
v_gene: TRBV28
j_gene: TRBJ2-7
d_gene: -

CDR3nt: TGTGCCAGCTCACCTGGGACAGCTGAGCAGTACTTC
CDR3aa: CASSPGTAEQYF
abundance: -
v_gene: TRBV18
j_gene: TRBJ2-7
d_gene: TRBD1

CDR3nt: TGTGCCACCAGTGATCCGGCAAACACAGATACGCAGTATTTT
CDR3aa: CATSDPANTDTQYF
abundance: -
v_gene: TRBV24-1
j_gene: TRBJ2-3
d_gene: -

CDR3nt: TGTGCCAGCAGTTTATACCAGGACAGGCCCTACAATGAGCAGTTCTTC
CDR3aa: CASSLYQDRPYNEQFF
abundance: once
v_gene: TRBV28
j_gene: TRBJ2-1
d_gene: TRBD1

CDR3nt: TGTGCCAGCAGCCAAGAACCTGACTACGCAGAGACCCAGTACTTC
CDR3aa: CASSQEPDYAETQYF
abundance: -
v_gene: TRBV3-1
j_gene: TRBJ2-5
d_gene: -

CDR3nt: TGTGCCAGCAGTGAAGCGGAATGGGCTAGCTCCTATAATTCACCCCTCCACTTT
CDR3aa: CASSEAEWASSYNSPLHF
abundance: few
v_gene: TRBV6-1
j_gene: TRBJ1-6
d_gene: -

CDR3nt: TGTGCCAGCAGTTTCCCCGAAAAGGCAGATACGCAGTATTTT
CDR3aa: CASSFPEKADTQYF
abundance: -
v_gene: TRBV28
j_gene: TRBJ2-3
d_gene: -

CDR3nt: TGCAGTGCTAGGGACCGGGACCCCGGGGACATTCAGTACTTC
CDR3aa: CSARDRDPGDIQYF
abundance: few
v_gene: TRBV20-1
j_gene: TRBJ2-4
d_gene: -

CDR3nt: TGTGCCAGCAGTTTAGAGGGACTAGCGGGAGATAGCCTCTACAATGAGCAGTTCTTC
CDR3aa: CASSLEGLAGDSLYNEQFF
abundance: few
v_gene: TRBV12-3/TRBV12-4
j_gene: TRBJ2-1
d_gene: TRBD2

CDR3nt: TGCGCCAGCAGTCGAGACTTCAGCTCCTACAATGAGCAGTTCTTC
CDR3aa: CASSRDFSSYNEQFF
abundance: few
v_gene: TRBV23-1
j_gene: TRBJ2-1
d_gene: -

CDR3nt: TGTGCCAGCAGTTACTGGGGACTAGCGGGTTACACAGATACGCAGTATTTT
CDR3aa: CASSYWGLAGYTDTQYF
abundance: -
v_gene: TRBV6-5
j_gene: TRBJ2-3
d_gene: TRBD2

CDR3nt: TGTGCCAGCAGCCTGGGTTGGACAGAGACGGACTATGGCTACACCTTC
CDR3aa: CASSLGWTETDYGYTF
abundance: few
v_gene: TRBV5-4
j_gene: TRBJ1-2
d_gene: -

CDR3nt: TGTGCCAGCAGACACCCAGGGGTAGCAGATACGCAGTATTTT
CDR3aa: CASRHPGVADTQYF
abundance: few
v_gene: TRBV28
j_gene: TRBJ2-3
d_gene: -

CDR3nt: TGTGCTACCGGACAGAAACATAATTCACCCCTCCACTTT
CDR3aa: CATGQKHNSPLHF
abundance: -
v_gene: TRBV27
j_gene: TRBJ1-6
d_gene: -

CDR3nt: TGTGCCACCTGTAGGGAGCGGTCCGACGAGCAGTACTTC
CDR3aa: CATCRERSDEQYF
abundance: few
v_gene: TRBV15
j_gene: TRBJ2-7
d_gene: -

CDR3nt: TGCAGCGTTGATGTGGATCAGGGTCCCTTCTATGGCTACACCTTC
CDR3aa: CSVDVDQGPFYGYTF
abundance: -
v_gene: TRBV29-1
j_gene: TRBJ1-2
d_gene: -

CDR3nt: TGCGCCAGCAGCCAAGATCAGAGCAATCAGCCCCAGCATTTT
CDR3aa: CASSQDQSNQPQHF
abundance: -
v_gene: TRBV4-3
j_gene: TRBJ1-5
d_gene: -

CDR3nt: TGTGCCAGCAGTCTTCCGGGTGTCCCTAATGAGCAGTTCTTC
CDR3aa: CASSLPGVPNEQFF
abundance: -
v_gene: TRBV6-2/TRBV6-3
j_gene: TRBJ2-1
d_gene: -

CDR3nt: TGTGCCATCAGTGAAAGGACAGACTACGAGCAGTACTTC
CDR3aa: CAISERTDYEQYF
abundance: -
v_gene: TRBV10-3
j_gene: TRBJ2-7
d_gene: -

CDR3nt: TGCAGCGTTGATTGGGGGTTTGATGAGCAGTTCTTC
CDR3aa: CSVDWGFDEQFF
abundance: -
v_gene: TRBV29-1
j_gene: TRBJ2-1
d_gene: -

CDR3nt: TGTGCCAGTAGTATGTCGGGGATGCGGAATGGCTACACCTTC
CDR3aa: CASSMSGMRNGYTF
abundance: -
v_gene: TRBV19
j_gene: TRBJ1-2
d_gene: -

CDR3nt: TGTGCCAGCAGCGCACCCACAGGGGCAACTAATGAAAAACTGTTTTTT
CDR3aa: CASSAPTGATNEKLFF
abundance: few
v_gene: TRBV7-9
j_gene: TRBJ1-4
d_gene: TRBD1

CDR3nt: TGCAGCGTTGAATGGTCAAGCGGGAGGATGGGAGATACGCAGTATTTT
CDR3aa: CSVEWSSGRMGDTQYF
abundance: few
v_gene: TRBV29-1
j_gene: TRBJ2-3
d_gene: TRBD2

CDR3nt: TGCAGTGCTAGAGGGACCGAAACCTCTGGAAACACCATATATTTT
CDR3aa: CSARGTETSGNTIYF
abundance: -
v_gene: TRBV20-1
j_gene: TRBJ1-3
d_gene: -

CDR3nt: TGTGCCAGCAGCCATTTAGCGGGGAGTCGTAAAGGGGGCGAGCAGTACTTC
CDR3aa: CASSHLAGSRKGGEQYF
abundance: once
v_gene: TRBV3-1
j_gene: TRBJ2-7
d_gene: TRBD2

CDR3nt: TGCGCCAGCAGTGACAGGGCAACAGGGGTCGTGACGGTGGAGACCCAGTACTTC
CDR3aa: CASSDRATGVVTVETQYF
abundance: few
v_gene: TRBV10-2
j_gene: TRBJ2-5
d_gene: TRBD1

CDR3nt: TGCGCCAGCAGCCTCGTGGAGTTGGACACTGAAGCTTTCTTT
CDR3aa: CASSLVELDTEAFF
abundance: -
v_gene: TRBV4-1
j_gene: TRBJ1-1
d_gene: -

CDR3nt: TGTGCCAGCAGTTTAGGGAGCGGGAGGAGGACCAATGAGCAGTTCTTC
CDR3aa: CASSLGSGRRTNEQFF
abundance: many
v_gene: TRBV28
j_gene: TRBJ2-1
d_gene: TRBD2

CDR3nt: TGCGCCAGCAGCCACACAACAGGGCCTTCCTACAATGAGCAGTTCTTC
CDR3aa: CASSHTTGPSYNEQFF
abundance: few
v_gene: TRBV4-1
j_gene: TRBJ2-1
d_gene: -

CDR3nt: TGTGCCAGCAGTTCTGAGGGAGAAACTGAAGCTTTCTTT
CDR3aa: CASSSEGETEAFF
abundance: many
v_gene: TRBV6-2/TRBV6-3
j_gene: TRBJ1-1
d_gene: -

CDR3nt: TGTGCCAGCAGCTCCATCACCGGGACTAGCGGGAGACCCTACAATGAGCAGTTCTTC
CDR3aa: CASSSITGTSGRPYNEQFF
abundance: few
v_gene: TRBV7-9
j_gene: TRBJ2-1
d_gene: TRBD2